A single sample is the source of the 22 T cell receptor beta chains below, sequenced in a study of post-analysis software for immune sequencing data. cDNA libraries of TCR beta carried unique molecular identifiers. One entry per CDR3 protein results from TCRdb running MiXCR on the PCR reads. The sample comprises hundreds of thousands of distinct CDR3 sequences, 30% of which are singletons, and roughly 0.57% rests with the top ten. Their antigens remain unidentified. Overall study findings and caveats: Higher frequency in patients than in controls was seen for about five TRBV segments, with TRBV5-6, TRBV5-1 and TRBV20-1 among them.

Material: blood. These receptors originate from a girl aged 5-17 years with multiple sclerosis.

The chain is built from TRBV29-1 and TRBJ2-1; D unresolved. V shed 6 bases and J shed 10 bases, with 10 bases lying between them. The CDR3 consists of 10 residues. Germline V gene sequence: CDR1 SQVTM, CDR2 ANQGSEA. The chain's CDR3 is CSVALGEQFF. CDR3 bases: TGCAGCGTGGCCTTGGGGGAGCAGTTCTTC.

This clonotype was detected a few times. The chain joins TRBV4-3 to TRBJ1-2, with no clear D. Trimming left V 4 bases short and J 6 bases short, with 18 bases between. CDR1 and CDR2 from the germline V gene are LGHNA and YSLEER. CDR3 length: 15 residues. CDR3 nucleotide sequence: TGCGCCAGCAGCCGCCTCGACGGTACGGTGCATGGCTACACCTTC. The encoded protein is CASSRLDGTVHGYTF.

This clonotype was detected only a few times. This chain links TRBV24-1 with TRBJ2-3; TRBD2 is a possible D gene (6 bases). V lost 2 bases and J lost 5, with 16 bases in between. The germline CDR1 and CDR2 sequences are KGHDR and SFDVKD. This CDR3 is built from 16 residues. The chain's CDR3 is CATSDWTHWGGDTQYF. CDR3 nucleotide sequence: TGTGCCACCAGTGATTGGACGCACTGGGGAGGAGATACGCAGTATTTT.

The CDR3 loop reads CATSSDYVAREHSYEQYF. Written as DNA, the CDR3 is TGTGCCACCAGCAGCGACTATGTAGCGCGGGAACACTCCTACGAGCAGTACTTC. This chain uses TRBV15 with TRBJ2-7, with TRBD2 as a possible D gene (6 bases). Germline CDR1 reads LNHNV; CDR2 reads YYDKDF (reference sequence). Trimming cost V 3 bases and J 0 bases, with 21 bases left between them. The length of the CDR3 is 18 residues.

This clonotype was detected only a few times. The CDR3 protein is CASSLLPSTDTQYF. The CDR3 DNA is TGCGCCAGCAGCTTGTTGCCCTCCACAGATACGCAGTATTTT. The chain carries TRBV5-1 and TRBJ2-3, with D unclear. The germline V and J ends were trimmed by 1 base and 2 bases, with 8 bases remaining between them. This CDR3 spans 14 amino acids. CDR1 and CDR2 from the germline V gene are SGHRS and YFSETQ.

J is TRBJ2-3 and V is TRBV29-1, with D unclear. Trimming stripped 4 bases from V and 5 bases from J, with 4 bases between. Germline V gene lookup returns CDR1 SQVTM and CDR2 ANQGSEA. This CDR3 is built from 10 residues. CDR3 region: CSVALDTQYF. CDR3 sequence (DNA): TGCAGCGTTGCTTTAGATACGCAGTATTTT.

The J gene is TRBJ2-7, the V gene TRBV5-1; possible D gene TRBD1, 7 bases. The ends were cut back, 5 bases at V and 3 bases at J, with 12 bases in the middle. CDR1 is SGHRS and CDR2 is YFSETQ in the germline V gene. The CDR3 length is 13 residues. CDR3 DNA sequence: TGCGCCAGCAGTAGACAGGGACTCTACGAGCAGTACTTC. Encoded protein: CASSRQGLYEQYF.

This clonotype was seen a few times. The chain employs TRBV6-6 and TRBJ2-3; D remains unclear. The germline V gene has CDR1 MNHNY and CDR2 SVGAGI (reference sequence). The CDR3 is 15 amino acids. Deletions cut 2 bases from V and 2 bases from J, with 11 bases between. The CDR3 reads CASSYAWANTDTQYF. CDR3 sequence (DNA): TGTGCCAGCAGTTACGCTTGGGCGAACACAGATACGCAGTATTTT.

The rearrangement links TRBV6-1 to TRBJ2-5; no reliable D call. V gave up 6 bases and J gave up 7 bases, with 15 bases separating them. The CDR3 loop spans 13 amino acids. Germline CDR1 MNHNS, CDR2 SASEGT. The CDR3 here is CASRPTGPATQYF. CDR3 DNA sequence: TGTGCCAGCAGGCCCACCGGCCCCGCGACCCAGTACTTC.

This clonotype was detected a few times. The chain's CDR3 is CASRARVGNQPQHF. Here the CDR3 DNA reads TGCGCCAGCAGGGCCAGGGTGGGCAATCAGCCCCAGCATTTT. The chain is built from TRBV4-1 and TRBJ1-5; weak D call: TRBD1 (5 bases). V lost 6 bases and J lost 2, with 11 bases in between. CDR1 and CDR2 (germline): MGHRA, YSYEKL. The CDR3 spans 14 residues.

In this sample, this clonotype turned up a few times. The chain links TRBV9 to TRBJ2-1; 10 nucleotides match TRBD2. Germline V gene data show CDR1 as SGDLS and CDR2 as YYNGEE. V trimming: 4 bases; J trimming: 8 bases; junction bases outside the gene matches: 9. CDR3 size: 15 residues. The CDR3 sequence is CASSPAGGPLDEQFF. Written as DNA, the CDR3 is TGTGCCAGCAGCCCAGCGGGAGGGCCTTTGGATGAGCAGTTCTTC.

The table lists this clonotype with a few counts. V and J are TRBV20-1 and TRBJ2-1, with D perhaps TRBD1 or TRBD2 (5 bases each). Germline CDR1 and CDR2: DFQATT and SNEGSKA (reference sequence). Trimming removed 5 bases from V and 7 bases from J, with 18 bases in between. The CDR3 runs 14 residues. The CDR3 protein is CSAEGTFGLNEQFF. In DNA form, the CDR3 reads TGCAGTGCTGAGGGGACCTTCGGGTTAAATGAGCAGTTCTTC.

This clonotype was recorded a few times. V usage is TRBV6-2 or TRBV6-3 and J usage is TRBJ2-1; TRBD2 agrees at 14 bases. The CDR3 loop spans 17 amino acids. V dropped 6 bases and J dropped 4; count of bases not matched to a gene: 8. Germline loops: CDR1 MNHEY, CDR2 SVGEGT. Here the CDR3 reads CASRPGLAGVGYNEQFF. CDR3 nucleotide sequence: TGTGCCAGCAGACCGGGACTAGCGGGAGTTGGGTACAATGAGCAGTTCTTC.

In its sample, this clonotype was seen a few times. The chain employs TRBV4-3 and TRBJ2-1; TRBD2 matches 11 bases. V was clipped by 3 bases and J by 7 bases; unmatched bases: 11. The V gene's germline CDR1 is LGHNA and CDR2 YSLEER. The CDR3 contains 17 residues. The CDR3 DNA sequence: TGCGCCAGCAGCCAGGAGACTAGCGGGGCCCTGGGAAATGAGCAGTTCTTC. This encodes CASSQETSGALGNEQFF.

Points on this clonotype: The junction departs from the called germline gene at one end, perhaps through a read error. The chain joins TRBV6-2 or TRBV6-3 to TRBJ2-7, with TRBD2 matching over 9 bases. The CDR3 runs 17 residues. Germline V gene sequence: CDR1 MNHEY, CDR2 SVGEGT. In DNA, the CDR3 is TGTGCCAACAGTATTGGAGTAGCGGGAGTCCCCTCCTACGAGCAGTACTTC. This translates into CANSIGVAGVPSYEQYF.

The table lists this clonotype with a few counts. The chain recombines TRBV20-1 with TRBJ2-1; 7 nucleotides agree with TRBD2. The V gene end was trimmed by 1 base and the J gene end by 15 bases; junction bases not matched to a gene: 3. The CDR3 totals 10 residues. Per germline, CDR1 DFQATT and CDR2 SNEGSKA (reference sequence). CDR3 loop: CSARGGGLFF. The CDR3 nucleotides are TGCAGTGCTAGAGGCGGGGGACTGTTCTTC.

The V gene is TRBV5-1, the J gene TRBJ2-1, with 8 bases identical to TRBD1. The V and J ends lost 4 bases and 8 bases, in that order; junction bases with no gene match: 5. Germline assignment: CDR1 SGHRS and CDR2 YFSETQ. The CDR3 has 13 amino acids. CDR3 in amino acids: CASSGRQGYEQFF. The CDR3 DNA reads TGCGCCAGCAGCGGGAGACAGGGGTATGAGCAGTTCTTC.

As for this clonotype: A read error may produce the germline difference seen at one junction end. The chain couples TRBV3-1 to TRBJ2-7; the match to TRBD2 covers 10 bases. Per germline, CDR1 LGHDT and CDR2 YNNKEL (reference sequence). CDR3 length: 15 amino acids. CDR3 loop: CASSQGPSGSYEQYF. Here the CDR3 DNA reads TGCGCCAGCAGCCAAGGTCCTAGCGGGAGCTACGAGCAGTACTTC.

This chain links TRBV6-5 with TRBJ2-2; D might be TRBD1 or TRBD2, each matching 5 bases. The CDR3 extends over 16 amino acids. Germline V gene data show CDR1 as MNHEY and CDR2 as SVGAGI. V lost 5 bases and J lost 5, with 18 bases in between. The CDR3 sequence: CASSKRDPSRTGELFF. The CDR3 DNA follows: TGTGCCAGCAGTAAGAGGGACCCCTCCCGAACCGGGGAGCTGTTTTTT.

This clonotype came up a few times. This chain links TRBV6-5 with TRBJ2-5, with D unclear. The CDR3 length is 15 residues. The V end was cut by 2 bases, the J end by 5 bases, with 15 bases between. Per the germline V gene, CDR1 is MNHEY and CDR2 is SVGAGI. CDR3 in amino acids: CASSYLRNSRETQYF. The CDR3 nucleotides are TGTGCCAGCAGTTACCTGCGGAATTCGAGGGAGACCCAGTACTTC.

J is TRBJ1-6 and V is TRBV6-1, with D uncertain. This CDR3 spans 16 amino acids. The V end lost 4 bases, the J end lost 7 bases, and 17 bases lay between the germline ends. The germline V gene has CDR1 MNHNS and CDR2 SASEGT. The CDR3 sequence: CASSGVMGLSNSPLHF. The CDR3 DNA sequence: TGTGCCAGCAGTGGAGTTATGGGTCTCTCGAATTCACCCCTCCACTTT.

A word on this clonotype: One base away lies a much larger clone, so this may be a sequencing read error. The genes are TRBV29-1 and TRBJ2-7; D may be TRBD1 or TRBD2 (5 bases each). Trimming left V 1 base short and J 0 bases short, with 13 bases between. The CDR3 has 15 residues. Germline V gives CDR1 SQVTM, CDR2 ANQGSEA. CDR3 in amino acids: CSVEVPGTSSYEQYF. As DNA, the CDR3 is TGCAGCGTTGAAGTTCCAGGGACGTCCTCCTACGAGCAGTACTTC.